Listed here are 18 T cell receptor beta chains from one sample, sequenced in a study of T-cell memory formation after mild COVID-19. TCRdb ran MiXCR on the 5' RACE reads and lists one entry per CDR3 protein. The sample consists of about 140,000 distinct CDR3 sequences, around 15% of them appearing once. Sequencing input: PBMCs or a T cell subset sorted from them (not recorded which). These receptors originate from an adult woman who had mild COVID-19 (a few samples of this study predate the infection). Cell type and time point are not known.

There are a few counts of this clonotype. The CDR3 loop is CASSLRRTDTQYF. The CDR3 region has the DNA TGTGCCAGCAGTTTACGTAGAACAGATACGCAGTATTTT. The J gene is TRBJ2-3, the V gene TRBV27; no definite D call. Germline CDR1 reads MNHEY; CDR2 reads SMNVEV (reference sequence). This CDR3 comprises 13 residues. Trimming took 2 bases from V and 3 from J, leaving 6 bases between them.

The chain combines TRBV2 with TRBJ2-7; D is uncertain. The ends were cut back, 0 bases at V and 7 bases at J, with 22 bases in the middle. This CDR3 region has 17 residues. Germline assignment: CDR1 SNHLY and CDR2 FYNNEI. The CDR3 reads CASSEAYTGFSVGEQYF. CDR3 nucleotide sequence: TGTGCCAGCAGTGAAGCCTATACCGGGTTCAGTGTAGGGGAGCAGTACTTC. The full variable domain, rest sourced from reference TRBV2 and TRBJ2-7, is EPEVTQTPSHQVTQMGQEVILRCVPISNHLYFYWYRQILGQKVEFLVSFYNNEISEKSEIFDDQFSVERPDGSNFTLKIRSTKLEDSAMYFCASSEAYTGFSVGEQYFGPGTRLTVT.

The CDR3 loop reads CASSLAARTDTQYF. CDR3 coding DNA: TGCGCCAGCAGCTTAGCGGCCCGCACAGATACGCAGTATTTT. V is TRBV5-1 and J is TRBJ2-3, with D perhaps TRBD2 (5 bases). The ends were cut back, 2 bases at V and 1 base at J, with 8 bases in the middle. This CDR3 contains 14 residues. The germline gives CDR1 SGHRS, CDR2 YFSETQ. Looking up the rest from reference TRBV5-1 and TRBJ2-3 gives the full variable domain: KAGVTQTPRYLIKTRGQQVTLSCSPISGHRSVSWYQQTPGQGLQFLFEYFSETQRNKGNFPGRFSGRQFSNSRSEMNVSTLELGDSALYLCASSLAARTDTQYFGPGTRLTVL.

This clonotype was seen more than once but under ten times. CDR3 nucleotides: TGTGCCAGTAGTATAGATCCCAGGGAGGCCTACAATGAGCAGTTCTTC. Translation gives CASSIDPREAYNEQFF. V and J are TRBV19 and TRBJ2-1; D is perhaps TRBD2 (6 bases). This CDR3 has 16 residues. The germline V and J ends were trimmed by 0 bases and 2 bases, with 11 bases remaining between them. CDR1 and CDR2 (germline): LNHDA, SQIVND (reference sequence).

The table lists this clonotype with many counts. The chain is built from TRBV6-5 and TRBJ1-1; TRBD1 is a possible D gene (6 bases). CDR1 MNHEY and CDR2 SVGAGI come from the germline V gene. Trimming removed 6 bases at V and 7 bases at J, with 18 bases between. CDR3 size: 14 residues. The CDR3: CASRSGRGAIEAFF. The CDR3 nucleotides read TGTGCCAGCAGATCAGGGAGGGGGGCAATTGAAGCTTTCTTT.

This clonotype turned up a few times. V usage is TRBV7-3 and J usage is TRBJ2-6; a weak D match, TRBD1 (5 bases). With 4 bases removed from V and 0 bases from J, the gap between germline ends came to 7 bases. In germline, CDR1 is SGHTA, CDR2 FQGTGA. The CDR3 loop spans 15 amino acids. The CDR3 coding sequence is TGTGCCAGCAGCTCTGACAGCTCTGGGGCCAACGTCCTGACTTTC. It encodes CASSSDSSGANVLTF. The full variable domain, with the rest looked up from reference TRBV7-3 and TRBJ2-6, is GAGVSQTPSNKVTEKGKYVELRCDPISGHTALYWYRQSLGQGPEFLIYFQGTGAADDSGLPNDRFFAVRPEGSVSTLKIQRTERGDSAVYLCASSSDSSGANVLTFGAGSRLTVL.

This clonotype has more than one count but fewer than ten. The V and J genes are TRBV4-3 and TRBJ2-7, with 7 nucleotides matching TRBD1. The ends lost 0 bases at V and 2 bases at J; junction bases unmatched: 4. Per germline, CDR1 LGHNA and CDR2 YSLEER. This CDR3 contains 15 residues. Here the CDR3 reads CASSQDSGQPYEQYF. The CDR3, as DNA: TGCGCCAGCAGCCAAGATTCGGGACAGCCCTACGAGCAGTACTTC.

This clonotype came up a few times. V gene TRBV12-3 or TRBV12-4 combines with J gene TRBJ2-3, with D unresolved. The CDR3 is made up of 13 amino acids. V was clipped by 6 bases and J by 4 bases, with 11 bases between them. The CDR3 coding sequence is TGTGCCAGCAGCCTTGATGGCCCAGATACGCAGTATTTT. Translated: CASSLDGPDTQYF.

The CDR3 coding sequence is TGCGCCAGCAGCCAAGATGGAGACAGGGTCTATGGCTACACCTTC. Protein product: CASSQDGDRVYGYTF. V and J are TRBV4-1 and TRBJ1-2; 7 nucleotides line up with TRBD1. The CDR3 consists of 15 residues. CDR1 is MGHRA and CDR2 is YSYEKL in the germline V gene. Losses at the gene ends were 0 bases for V and 4 bases for J; bases not matched to a gene: 5.

At least ten counts were recorded for this clonotype. The chain carries TRBV5-1 and TRBJ1-1; D unclear. CDR3 size: 15 residues. The V gene's germline CDR1 is SGHRS and CDR2 YFSETQ. The germline V and J ends were trimmed by 1 base and 1 base, with 11 bases remaining between them. Here the CDR3 reads CASSLLSGANTEAFF. The CDR3 region has the DNA TGCGCCAGCAGCTTGTTGTCAGGAGCGAACACTGAAGCTTTCTTT.

This clonotype was detected ten times or more. The rearrangement joins TRBV29-1 to TRBJ2-1, with D possibly being TRBD2 (5 bases). CDR3 length equals 14 residues. V lost 4 bases to trimming and J lost 0 bases, with 10 bases between them. Looked up from germline, CDR1 is SQVTM and CDR2 is ANQGSEA. The CDR3 is CSVVTGISYNEQFF. The CDR3 coding sequence is TGCAGCGTTGTAACGGGGATCTCCTACAATGAGCAGTTCTTC.

The genes are TRBV5-4 and TRBJ2-3; 8 bases fit TRBD1. Germline V gene lookup returns CDR1 SGHNT and CDR2 YYREEE (reference sequence). The ends lost 4 bases at V and 4 bases at J; junction bases unmatched: 5. The CDR3 has 14 residues. Here the CDR3 reads CASSRTGSPDTQYF. The DNA of the CDR3 is TGTGCCAGCAGCCGGACAGGGAGTCCAGATACGCAGTATTTT.

J is TRBJ2-1 and V is TRBV27; 7 bases are shared with TRBD1. Unmatched junction bases numbered 8, after V lost 5 bases and J lost 7 bases. CDR3 length: 14 residues. Germline V lookup: CDR1 MNHEY, CDR2 SMNVEV (reference sequence). DNA of the CDR3: TGTGCCAGCAGTCCTTTTGCAGGGGGAAATGAGCAGTTCTTC. Protein sequence: CASSPFAGGNEQFF.

The V and J genes are TRBV6-1 and TRBJ2-7, with 8 bases that match TRBD2. The CDR3 covers 13 residues. Germline CDR1 and CDR2: MNHNS and SASEGT. The V segment lost 2 bases and the J segment 3 bases; nucleotides outside the gene matches: 0. The CDR3 DNA sequence: TGTGCCAGCAGTGAAACTAGCGGCTACGAGCAGTACTTC. Encoded protein: CASSETSGYEQYF.

This clonotype was detected a few times. The rearrangement links TRBV24-1 to TRBJ1-1, with D perhaps matching TRBD1 (5 bases). V was trimmed by 7 bases and J by 1 base, leaving 9 bases between them. This CDR3 spans 13 amino acids. CDR1 and CDR2 (germline): KGHDR, SFDVKD. The CDR3 protein is CATRDRGNTEAFF. The CDR3 region has the DNA TGTGCCACCAGAGACAGAGGGAACACTGAAGCTTTCTTT.

This clonotype came up many times. The chain joins TRBV29-1 to TRBJ1-2; no clear D. Germline loops: CDR1 SQVTM, CDR2 ANQGSEA. The CDR3 is made up of 13 amino acids. The V end was cut by 3 bases, the J end by 3 bases, with 11 bases between. The CDR3 loop reads CSVEGREDYGYTF. CDR3 nucleotides: TGCAGCGTTGAGGGTAGGGAGGACTATGGCTACACCTTC.

The chain has TRBV7-9 and TRBJ1-1, with D unresolved. V gave up 8 bases and J gave up 4 bases, with 5 bases separating them. The CDR3 runs 10 residues. Germline V CDR1 and CDR2: SEHNR, FQNEAQ (reference sequence). In nucleotides, the CDR3 is TGTGCCAGCCGTGCCACTGAAGCTTTCTTT. Its protein is CASRATEAFF.

The V call is TRBV4-3, the J call TRBJ2-7; TRBD1 aligns across 8 bases. The junction had 10 bases not matched to a gene; V was cut back by 4 bases and J by 2 bases. This CDR3 region has 16 residues. From germline, CDR1 is LGHNA and CDR2 YSLEER. The CDR3, as DNA: TGCGCCAGCAGCCCGGGGCCGGGACAGGCCACCTACGAGCAGTACTTC. It codes for CASSPGPGQATYEQYF.